A single sample gave rise to the 16 T cell receptor beta chains below, sequenced in a study of blood T cells in healthy people across ages. For the second PCR, which ran for about 6 to 11 cycles, a sample-barcoded 5' primer and a J-beta primer mix were used. TCRdb processed the 5' RACE reads anew with MiXCR; each CDR3 protein has one entry. The sample has more than 650,000 distinct CDR3 sequences, about a quarter seen once. These data were also filed under a second study, of T cells of mothers and their children.

Sequencing was done on a sample of blood. The receptors derive from a boy aged 5 to 17 in good health.

The chain is built from TRBV15 and TRBJ1-1; the D is unclear. This CDR3 is built from 12 residues. Germline V lookup: CDR1 LNHNV, CDR2 YYDKDF (reference sequence). Trimming left V 6 bases short and J 3 bases short, with 8 bases between. The CDR3 is CATSSGYTEAFF. The CDR3 coding sequence is TGTGCCACCAGTTCAGGCTACACTGAAGCTTTCTTT.

The J gene is TRBJ1-2, the V gene TRBV29-1; D call uncertain. From germline, CDR1 is SQVTM and CDR2 ANQGSEA. There are 9 residues in the CDR3. Trimming took off 4 bases at V and 7 bases at J, with 4 bases between the two ends. The CDR3 loop reads CSVGGGYTF. CDR3 nucleotide sequence: TGCAGCGTTGGGGGTGGCTACACCTTC.

The chain links TRBV2 to TRBJ1-5; D gene unclear. Germline V gene lookup returns CDR1 SNHLY and CDR2 FYNNEI. Between the trimmed V and J ends, which lost 0 bases and 0 bases, there was a span of 6 bases. The CDR3 has 15 amino acids. The CDR3 DNA reads as TGTGCCAGCAGTGAAGCACAGTCTAGCAATCAGCCCCAGCATTTT. This codes for CASSEAQSSNQPQHF.

The chain employs TRBV20-1 and TRBJ2-1, with 9 bases that match TRBD2. With V trimmed by 3 bases and J by 3 bases, 9 bases remained unmatched. The CDR3 has 16 residues. CDR1 and CDR2 (germline): DFQATT, SNEGSKA (reference sequence). In DNA, the CDR3 is TGCAGTGCTAGGGACTTGGGCGGGGGGGACTACAATGAGCAGTTCTTC. Its translation: CSARDLGGGDYNEQFF.

This clonotype was counted a few times. The CDR3 reads CASSPLGTGELFF. The CDR3 DNA follows: TGTGCCAGCTCACCCCTGGGCACCGGGGAGCTGTTTTTT. The chain recombines TRBV18 with TRBJ2-2; D gene unclear. Germline CDR1 and CDR2: KGHSH and LQKENI. The CDR3 contains 13 residues. Trimming stripped 3 bases from V and 4 bases from J, with 6 bases between.

The chain couples TRBV28 to TRBJ2-1, with 11 nucleotides matching TRBD2. The V and J ends lost 1 base and 4 bases, in that order; junction bases with no gene match: 3. Germline CDR1 is MDHEN and CDR2 is SYDVKM. The CDR3 covers 16 residues. CDR3 DNA: TGTGCCAGCAGTTTATACGTAGCGGGGGGGTACAATGAGCAGTTCTTC. It yields the protein CASSLYVAGGYNEQFF.

This chain joins TRBV20-1 and TRBJ2-5; 11 bases are shared with TRBD2. The CDR3 length is 16 residues. Germline V gives CDR1 DFQATT, CDR2 SNEGSKA (reference sequence). V was pared by 1 base and J by 1 base, with 5 bases of the junction left unmatched. The CDR3 is CSARGGTSGGQETQYF. In nucleotides, the CDR3 is TGCAGTGCTAGAGGGGGGACTAGCGGTGGCCAAGAGACCCAGTACTTC.

This clonotype showed up just a few times. This chain connects TRBV12-3 or TRBV12-4 to TRBJ1-2; D gene unclear. The CDR3 is 12 residues long. V was trimmed by 5 bases and J by 5 bases, leaving 9 bases between them. The DNA of the CDR3 is TGTGCCAGCAGTGCGGACGGATATGGCTACACCTTC. Translating gives CASSADGYGYTF.

In this sample, this clonotype turned up a few times. The chain recombines TRBV9 with TRBJ2-5, with D possibly matching TRBD2 (6 bases). This CDR3 spans 15 amino acids. V lost 3 bases, J lost 1 base, and 13 bases lay in between. Per germline, CDR1 SGDLS and CDR2 YYNGEE. This CDR3 reads CASSDGGATQETQYF. In DNA form, the CDR3 reads TGTGCCAGCAGCGACGGAGGGGCTACCCAAGAGACCCAGTACTTC.

V usage is TRBV7-9 and J usage is TRBJ2-3, with 9 nucleotides matching TRBD2. Germline V gene sequence: CDR1 SEHNR, CDR2 FQNEAQ (reference sequence). The CDR3 loop spans 15 amino acids. V lost 2 bases to trimming and J lost 6 bases; unmatched junction nucleotides: 6. The CDR3 protein is CASSLLAGTRDTQYF. DNA for the CDR3: TGTGCCAGCAGCTTACTAGCGGGGACCCGGGATACGCAGTATTTT. Full variable domain (remainder filled in from reference TRBV7-9 and TRBJ2-3): DTGVSQNPRHKITKRGQNVTFRCDPISEHNRLYWYRQTLGQGPEFLTYFQNEAQLEKSRLLSDRFSAERPKGSFSTLEIQRTEQGDSAMYLCASSLLAGTRDTQYFGPGTRLTVL.

The chain combines TRBV6-5 with TRBJ2-7; 7 bases align to TRBD1. Germline CDR1 and CDR2: MNHEY and SVGAGI. J lost 4 bases, V lost 2 bases, and 14 bases had no gene match. The CDR3 length is 17 residues. The CDR3 nucleotides read TGTGCCAGCAGTTACCCGAGACTGCAGGGGGTCGGATACGAGCAGTACTTC. Translated: CASSYPRLQGVGYEQYF.

The chain couples TRBV7-2 to TRBJ2-7; 15 bases fit TRBD2. V dropped 1 base and J dropped 3; count of bases not matched to a gene: 4. CDR1 is SGHTA, CDR2 FQGNSA, per germline. CDR3 size: 17 residues. CDR3 nucleotide sequence: TGTGCCAGCAGCTTAGGTGGGACTAGCGGGAGGAGCTACGAGCAGTACTTC. This translates into CASSLGGTSGRSYEQYF.

The gene calls are TRBV29-1 and TRBJ2-2; a weak D match, TRBD1 (6 bases). The V gene lost 1 base and the J gene lost 2 bases, with 8 bases spanning the gap. Germline V CDR1 and CDR2: SQVTM, ANQGSEA. The CDR3 runs 14 residues. CDR3 DNA: TGCAGCGTTGAAGGGACAGTAAACACCGGGGAGCTGTTTTTT. Its translation is CSVEGTVNTGELFF.

This clonotype has only a few counts. The genes are TRBV28 and TRBJ2-3, with D hard to call. CDR1 MDHEN and CDR2 SYDVKM come from the germline V gene. Trimming took off 2 bases at V and 5 bases at J, with 8 bases between the two ends. The CDR3 length is 13 residues. As DNA, the CDR3 is TGTGCCAGCAGTTTACCCCCCCGAGATACGCAGTATTTT. Protein product: CASSLPPRDTQYF.

This CDR3 is CASWGLRWDSGNTIYF. For the CDR3, the DNA is TGTGCCTCGTGGGGGCTTCGTTGGGACTCTGGAAACACCATATATTTT. The chain is built from TRBV12-3 or TRBV12-4 and TRBJ1-3, with D possibly matching TRBD1 (6 bases). Deletions cut 11 bases from V and 0 bases from J, with 20 bases between. This CDR3 contains 16 residues.

As regards this clonotype: At one end, the junction sequence differs from germline, possibly due to a read error. The chain recombines TRBV10-3 with TRBJ2-1; TRBD2 aligns across 8 bases. This CDR3 has 13 amino acids. From germline, CDR1 is ENHRY and CDR2 SYGVKD. DNA of the CDR3: TGTGCCACCAGTACGGGGGGGTTAAATGAGCAGTTCTTC. It codes for CATSTGGLNEQFF.